Below, one T cell receptor beta chain is given with its context. Antigen specificity is unknown. The sample originates from a study of T cell responses to AZD1222 COVID-19 vaccine. Points from the study as a whole: Along spike, vaccine-associated CD4 TCRs were found throughout, with dominance at 160-218 and 743-854. Donors skewed white British and female; clonal diversity was possibly underestimated. A reported finding is that nearly half of spike-specific TCRs target unmutated variant regions. Seropositivity was recorded at baseline in only a handful of AZD1222 recipients.

Assay: immunoSEQ multiplex PCR; the TCRdb copy retains only in-frame clones and omits some. Of 110,000 to 150,000 clones detected, roughly 89% appear once; the ten largest clones hold 1.7%. Germline trimming cut 3 bases from V and 4 bases from J; bases unmatched to any gene: 9. The CDR3 length is 16 residues. The germline gives CDR1 LNHDA, CDR2 SQIVND (reference sequence). Sequencing was performed on peripheral blood, taken on day 0 of AZD1222 vaccination. The clonotype comes from an adult in good health. This chain uses TRBV19 with TRBJ1-2; 9 bases align to TRBD1. CDR3 amino acids: CASSISTGQGIYGYTF. As DNA, the CDR3 is TGTGCCAGTAGTATTTCCACGGGACAGGGAATCTATGGCTACACCTTC.